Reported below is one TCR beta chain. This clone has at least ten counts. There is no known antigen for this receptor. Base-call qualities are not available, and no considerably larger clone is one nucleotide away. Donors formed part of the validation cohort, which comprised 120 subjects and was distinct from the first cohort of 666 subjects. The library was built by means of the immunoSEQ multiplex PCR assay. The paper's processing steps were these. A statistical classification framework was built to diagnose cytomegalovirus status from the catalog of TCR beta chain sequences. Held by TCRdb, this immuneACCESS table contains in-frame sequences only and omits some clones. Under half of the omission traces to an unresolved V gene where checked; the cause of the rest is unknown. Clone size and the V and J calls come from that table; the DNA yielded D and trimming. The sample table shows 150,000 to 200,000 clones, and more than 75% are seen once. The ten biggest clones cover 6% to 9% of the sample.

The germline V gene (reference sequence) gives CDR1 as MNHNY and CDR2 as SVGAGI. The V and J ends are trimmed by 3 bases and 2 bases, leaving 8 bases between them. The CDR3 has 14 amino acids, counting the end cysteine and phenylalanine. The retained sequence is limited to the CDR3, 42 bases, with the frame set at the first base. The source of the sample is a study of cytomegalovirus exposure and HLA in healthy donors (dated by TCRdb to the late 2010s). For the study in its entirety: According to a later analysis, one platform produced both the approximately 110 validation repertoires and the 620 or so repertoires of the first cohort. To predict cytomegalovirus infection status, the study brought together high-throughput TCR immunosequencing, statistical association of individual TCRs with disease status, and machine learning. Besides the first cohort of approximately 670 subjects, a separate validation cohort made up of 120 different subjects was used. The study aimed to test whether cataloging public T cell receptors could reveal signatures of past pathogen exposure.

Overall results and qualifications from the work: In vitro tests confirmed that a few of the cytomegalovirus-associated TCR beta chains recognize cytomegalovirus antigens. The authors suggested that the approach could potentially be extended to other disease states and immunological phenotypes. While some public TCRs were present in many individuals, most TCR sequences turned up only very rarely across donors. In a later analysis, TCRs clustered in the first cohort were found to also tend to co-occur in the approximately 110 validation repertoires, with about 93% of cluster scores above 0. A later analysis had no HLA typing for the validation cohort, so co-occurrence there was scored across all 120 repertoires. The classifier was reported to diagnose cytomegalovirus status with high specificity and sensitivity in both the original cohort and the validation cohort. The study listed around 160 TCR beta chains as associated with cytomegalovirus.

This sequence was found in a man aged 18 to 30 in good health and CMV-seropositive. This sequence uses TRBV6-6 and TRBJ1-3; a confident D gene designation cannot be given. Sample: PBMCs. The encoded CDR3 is CASSYSGTGNTIYF. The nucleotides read TGTGCCAGCAGTTATTCCGGGACTGGAAACACCATATATTTT.